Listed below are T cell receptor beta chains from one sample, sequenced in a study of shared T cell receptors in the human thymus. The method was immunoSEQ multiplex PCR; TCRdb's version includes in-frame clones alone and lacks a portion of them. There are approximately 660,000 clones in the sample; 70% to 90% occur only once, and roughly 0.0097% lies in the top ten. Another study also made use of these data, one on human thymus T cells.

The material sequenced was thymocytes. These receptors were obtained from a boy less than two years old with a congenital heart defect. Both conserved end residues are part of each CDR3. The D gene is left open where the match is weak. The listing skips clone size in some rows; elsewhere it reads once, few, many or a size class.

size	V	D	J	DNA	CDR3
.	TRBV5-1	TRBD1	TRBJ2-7	TGCGCCAGCAGCTTGGGGAAGACAGGGGAGATCTACGAGCAGTACTTC	CASSLGKTGEIYEQYF
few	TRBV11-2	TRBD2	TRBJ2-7	TGTGCCAGCAGCACCCCCCCGGGAGGGATCTCCTACGAGCAGTACTTC	CASSTPPGGISYEQYF
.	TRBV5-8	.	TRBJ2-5	TGTGCCAGCAGCTCCGGCGCGAGGGACCAGTACTTC	CASSSGARDQYF
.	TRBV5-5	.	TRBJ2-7	TGTGCCAGCAGCTTGGGGGTTGGACATGGGTCCTACGAGCAGTACTTC	CASSLGVGHGSYEQYF
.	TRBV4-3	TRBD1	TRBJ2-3	TGCGCCAGCAGCCAAGGGCTGGATCACTCTCCAAGGACAGGGGAGTTCCCAGATACGCAGTATTTT	CASSQGLDHSPRTGEFPDTQYF
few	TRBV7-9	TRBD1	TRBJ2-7	TGTGCCAGCAGCTTAGGGCAGGGGGAATACGAGCAGTACTTC	CASSLGQGEYEQYF
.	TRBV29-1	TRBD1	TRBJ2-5	TGCAGCGGGTGGGACAGGGGGAATGGCGAGACCCAGTACTTC	CSGWDRGNGETQYF
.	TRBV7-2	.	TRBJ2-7	TGTGCCAGCAGCTTAGCGCGAGAGCGGGCACCAACCTACGAGCAGTACTTC	CASSLARERAPTYEQYF
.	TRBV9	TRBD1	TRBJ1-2	TGTGCCAGCAGCGCGGGACAGCGAATCAACTATGGCTACACCTTC	CASSAGQRINYGYTF
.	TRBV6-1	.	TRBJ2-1	TGTGCCAGCATTTTTGGGGGCAGTAGGAATGAGCAGTTCTTC	CASIFGGSRNEQFF
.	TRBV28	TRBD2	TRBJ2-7	TGTGCCAGCAGTTTAGGCGGGCGGGAGGGCCTCTCCCCCTACGAGCAGTACTTC	CASSLGGREGLSPYEQYF
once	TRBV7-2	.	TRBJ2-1	TGTGCCAGCAGCATCTGTGATAGATACAATGAGCAGTTCTTC	CASSICDRYNEQFF
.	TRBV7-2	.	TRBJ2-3	TGTGCCAGCAGCTTAGTCGGGAGTAGGGCAGATACGCAGTATTTT	CASSLVGSRADTQYF
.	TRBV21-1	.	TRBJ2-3	TGTGCCAGCACCTCGGTTGAGCGGGAGACAGATACGCAGTATTTT	CASTSVERETDTQYF
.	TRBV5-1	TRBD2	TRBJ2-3	TGCGCCAGCAGCTTGGTAGCGGGAGGGAAAGATACGCAGTATTTT	CASSLVAGGKDTQYF
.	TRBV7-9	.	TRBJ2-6	TGTGCCATCTATCGCTCTGGGGCCAACGTCCTGACTTTC	CAIYRSGANVLTF
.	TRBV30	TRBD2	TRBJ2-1	TGTGCCGGGGGGCGGACTAGCGGCTTTGCCCCCTACAATGAGCAGTTCTTC	CAGGRTSGFAPYNEQFF
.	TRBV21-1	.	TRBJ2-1	TGTGCCAGCAGCAAGTCACTAGCACACATGAAGGAGTTCTTC	CASSKSLAHMKEFF
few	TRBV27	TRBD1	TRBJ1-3	TGTGCCAGCAGCCCGCCTAACAGGGGTACGGGAAACACCATATATTTT	CASSPPNRGTGNTIYF
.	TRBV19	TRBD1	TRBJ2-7	TGTGCCAGTAGTGGGACAGACGACTACGAGCAGTACTTC	CASSGTDDYEQYF
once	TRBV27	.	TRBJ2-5	TGTGCCAGCAGTTTATCAACCAGACAAGAGACCCAGTACTTC	CASSLSTRQETQYF
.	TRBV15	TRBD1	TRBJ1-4	TGTGCCACCAGCAGATACCCCGACAGGGTATGGGAAAAACTGTTTTTT	CATSRYPDRVWEKLFF
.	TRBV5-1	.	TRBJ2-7	TGCGCCAGCAGCTTGGCCCCCCCCGGTTCCTACGAGCAGTACTTC	CASSLAPPGSYEQYF
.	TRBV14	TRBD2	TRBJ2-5	TGTGCCAGCAGCCAGCGGGAGAGGGGTGAGACCCAGTACTTC	CASSQRERGETQYF
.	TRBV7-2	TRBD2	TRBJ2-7	TGTGCCAGCAGCTTAGCGGGTGTAGCGGGGTACTTC	CASSLAGVAGYF
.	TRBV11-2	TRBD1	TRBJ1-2	TGTGCCAGCAGCTTAACCGACAGGGACGGCTATGGCTACACCTTC	CASSLTDRDGYGYTF
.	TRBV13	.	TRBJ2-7	TGTGCCAGCAGCTTATGTCCGCGGGAAAGGGACGAGCAGTACTTC	CASSLCPRERDEQYF
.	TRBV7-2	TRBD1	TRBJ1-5	TGTGCCAGCAGCCCAGCCCAATATCGGACAGGGGGACATCAGCCCCAGCATTTT	CASSPAQYRTGGHQPQHF
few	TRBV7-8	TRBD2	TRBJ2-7	TGTGCCAGCAGCTCCTCTAGCGGGTGCTCCTACGAGCAGTACTTC	CASSSSSGCSYEQYF
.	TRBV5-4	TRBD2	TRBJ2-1	TGTGCCAGCAGCGTCGGGGGACTAGCGTTTAGGACATACAATGAGCAGTTCTTC	CASSVGGLAFRTYNEQFF
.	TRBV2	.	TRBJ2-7	TGTGCCAGCAGTGTGGAGGGGTACGAGCAGTACTTC	CASSVEGYEQYF
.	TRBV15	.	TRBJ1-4	TGTGCCACCAGCAGAGGTTCTAAGGGGATGAGGAATGAAAAACTGTTTTTT	CATSRGSKGMRNEKLFF
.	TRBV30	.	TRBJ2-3	TGTGCCTGGAGTGTACGGAGTTCCAGCCGAGGGACAGATACGCAGTATTTT	CAWSVRSSSRGTDTQYF
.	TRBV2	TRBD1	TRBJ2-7	TGTGCCAGCAGGGCCGGACAGGGCATGGGGTTAGACTACGAGCAGTACTTC	CASRAGQGMGLDYEQYF
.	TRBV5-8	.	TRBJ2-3	TGTGCCAGCAGCTTGGGAGGCGCGTCCACAGATACGCAGTATTTT	CASSLGGASTDTQYF
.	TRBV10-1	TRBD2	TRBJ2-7	TGCGCCAGTTCCAGCGGGGGTACCGGCGAGCAGTACTTC	CASSSGGTGEQYF
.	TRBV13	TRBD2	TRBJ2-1	TGTGCCAGCAGCTTAGGGCTAGCGGGAGTCCCGTTTCTGGGGAATGAGCAGTTCTTC	CASSLGLAGVPFLGNEQFF
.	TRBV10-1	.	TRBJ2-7	TGCGCCAGCAGTGAGGGAGGATACGAGCAGTACTTC	CASSEGGYEQYF
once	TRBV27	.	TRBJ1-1	TGTGCCAGCAGTTCCAACCCCCGGACAAGGGAGAACACTGAAGCTTTCTTT	CASSSNPRTRENTEAFF
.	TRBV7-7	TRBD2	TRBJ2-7	TGTGCTAGCAGCCCCACAGGGTATGAGTCCGGGAGGGCCTACGAGCAGTACTTC	CASSPTGYESGRAYEQYF
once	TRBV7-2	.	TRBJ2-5	TGTGCCAGCAGCCCTCGGGGCGCGGGTGGCGGGGTAGAGACCCAGTACTTC	CASSPRGAGGGVETQYF
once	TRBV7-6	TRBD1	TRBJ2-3	TGTGCCAGCAGCCACTGGGGACAGGGGGCACGCACAGATACGCAGTATTTT	CASSHWGQGARTDTQYF
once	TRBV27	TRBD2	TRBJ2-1	TGTGCCAGCAGTCCCGTGACTAGCGGGAGCAAGAGTGAGCAGTTCTTC	CASSPVTSGSKSEQFF
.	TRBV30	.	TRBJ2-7	TGTGCCTGGAGGGGCAGGGCTAGCTCCTACGAGCAGTACTTC	CAWRGRASSYEQYF
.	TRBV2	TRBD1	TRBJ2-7	TGTGCCAGCAGACGTACACAGGGGGCGGGTAGCTCCTACGAGCAGTACTTC	CASRRTQGAGSSYEQYF
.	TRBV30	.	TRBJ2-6	TGTGCCTGGAGTCCCCCGGGTGAGGCAGGGGCCTTTGGCTCTGGGGCCAACGTCCTGACTTTC	CAWSPPGEAGAFGSGANVLTF
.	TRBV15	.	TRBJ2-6	TGTGCCACCAGCCGAGCCTCAGGGGCGTGGGACTCTGGGGCCAACGTCCTGACTTTC	CATSRASGAWDSGANVLTF
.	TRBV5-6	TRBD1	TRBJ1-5	TGTGCCAGCAGCTTAGGGTGGACAGGGGGCTCCAATCAGCCCCAGCATTTT	CASSLGWTGGSNQPQHF
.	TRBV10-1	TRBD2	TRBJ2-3	TGCGCCAGCAGTAAAGCTAGAAGCGGGGGCACAGATACGCAGTATTTT	CASSKARSGGTDTQYF
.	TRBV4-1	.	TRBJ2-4	TGCGCCAGCAGCCAAGGGTCGGTCCCGTACTTC	CASSQGSVPYF
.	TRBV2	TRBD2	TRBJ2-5	TGTGCCAGCAGTGGTTTGAGCGGGAGAGAGACCCAGTACTTC	CASSGLSGRETQYF
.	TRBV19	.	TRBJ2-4	TGTGCCAGTAGTCCGCCCGACAGACGTGGGAACATTCAGTACTTC	CASSPPDRRGNIQYF
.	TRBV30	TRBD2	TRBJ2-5	TGTGCCTGGAGTGTAACCAGCGGGAGTGGGGAGACCCAGTACTTC	CAWSVTSGSGETQYF
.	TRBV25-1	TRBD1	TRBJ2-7	TGTGCCAGCAGTGAGTTTGTGGGACAGACTTACGAGCAGTACTTC	CASSEFVGQTYEQYF
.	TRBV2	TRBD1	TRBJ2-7	TGTGCCAGCAGTGATACAGGGGGCTCCTACGAGCAGTACTTC	CASSDTGGSYEQYF
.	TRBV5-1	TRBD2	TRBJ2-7	TGCGCCAGCAGATTAGCGGGAGGTTACGAGCAGTACTTC	CASRLAGGYEQYF
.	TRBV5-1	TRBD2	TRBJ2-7	TGCGCCAGCAGCTTACCCCCCGGGACTAGCGGGAGTAAGGTCGAGCAGTACTTC	CASSLPPGTSGSKVEQYF
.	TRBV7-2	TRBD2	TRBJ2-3	TGTGCCAGCAGCTACGGGACTAGCGGGAGGACAGATACGCAGTATTTT	CASSYGTSGRTDTQYF
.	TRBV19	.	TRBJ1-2	TGTGCCAGTAGGCGAACGGGGGGTGGCTACACCTTC	CASRRTGGGYTF
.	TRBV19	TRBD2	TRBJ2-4	TGTGCCAGTAGTATAGGCCCACTAGCGGGAGGGAGTAAAAACATTCAGTACTTC	CASSIGPLAGGSKNIQYF